The sequence of this T cell receptor beta chain was determined in a study of T cells in Graves' hyperthyroidism and ophthalmopathy (dated by TCRdb to the late 2010s). General notes on the study: Peripheral blood was collected at initial diagnosis, before any treatment. An independent validation cohort of around 20 hyperthyroidism patients and 17 patients who later progressed to ophthalmopathy tested prospective prediction of ophthalmopathy. The paper describes TCR Vbeta CDR3 sequencing of 130 to 150 peripheral blood samples, made up of under 50 ophthalmopathy patients, over 70 hyperthyroidism patients and 17 progressor patients. Following sampling, methimazole starting at 30 mg daily was given to hyperthyroidism patients, and high-dose intravenous methylprednisolone was given to ophthalmopathy patients. For training and testing, the 100 or so patients in the discovery cohort were randomly divided in a 7:3 ratio. To identify TCR V-J signatures that set the groups apart, the researchers used a discovery cohort of about a hundred patients, made up of around 40 with Graves' ophthalmopathy and 55 to 65 with stable Graves' hyperthyroidism. In over five Graves' hyperthyroidism patients, the study also compared T-cell repertoires from thyroid tissue with T-cell repertoires from blood. Results and caveats for the whole study, not just this receptor: In cross-validation, a model built on a 13 V-J signature told ophthalmopathy apart from stable hyperthyroidism with approximately 91% sensitivity and about 81% specificity, and in testing the same model reached 80%/75%. In validation, the model predicted progression to ophthalmopathy with roughly 66% sensitivity and around 72% specificity, a median of around six months before onset. No statistical method was used to set the sample size in advance, and investigators knew the group allocation. Most expanded thyroid clonotypes (frequency above 0.001) were also detected in blood, suggesting blood repertoires may reflect thyroid immune responses.

Moderately to severely active disease, a Clinical Activity Score of at least 3, a NOSPECS grade of at least 4, and a duration under 3 months were present in ophthalmopathy patients. Any patient with an uncontrolled infection, another autoimmune disease, pregnancy or lactation was excluded. Diagnoses were established on the basis of clinical symptoms, serum thyroxine and TRAb, thyroid ultrasound, and orbital computed tomography. PBMCs were isolated from about 9.2 ml of fresh peripheral blood by Ficoll-Paque density gradient centrifugation. Total RNA was extracted with Trizol reagent, and quality was checked on an Agilent 2100 Bioanalyzer. This clonotype has just a few counts. Its antigen remains undetermined. Within one base of it there is no much larger clone, and no base qualities were kept. From its cysteine to its phenylalanine, the CDR3 spans 13 amino acids. Left in the record is the CDR3 DNA by itself, 39 bases read in frame from the first base. The germline V gene encodes CDR1 MNHNS and CDR2 SASEGT. Deletion took 7 bases off V and 1 base off J, with a span of 9 bases between the germline ends.

The TCR beta CDR3 regions were amplified from RNA transcripts. For the first round of RT-PCR on the TCR CDR3, the HTBI primer set was used together with the Qiagen OneStep RT-PCR kit. A second multiplex PCR round built the libraries, followed by size selection and purification. Paired-end sequencing of the libraries was performed with 100 bp reads on an Illumina HiSeq2000. The authors processed their data as follows. Raw data were processed with SOAPnuke, discarding reads with adapters, uncalled bases, mean Phred below 15, or no exact constant-primer or identifier match. COPE v1.2.5 was used to merge the high-quality paired reads, and each unique nucleotide sequence was defined as a clonotype. Clonotypes were aligned to IMGT TRBV, TRBD and TRBJ reference segments using MiTCR v1.1. The analysis included only V-J combinations with a frequency above 0.0001, which together covered approximately 99% of the repertoires. The TCS score was defined as F50 (clonal expansion) divided by E x V (chaos), with BLOSUM62-based TCRdist calculated between CDR3 peptides within each V-J. Welch's t-statistics and random forest reduced around 550 V-J features to roughly 13, which were used in a naive Bayes classifier (R e1071). The public reads were run again by TCRdb, first through fastp at Q25 and then through MiXCR, and only productive beta chains were kept. Entries that share a CDR3 protein sequence are merged under the most common genes and DNA. The V and J calls here are based on TCRdb, not the publication. In this sample the table shows about 300,000 distinct CDR3 sequences, around a fifth of which occur a single time. The ten largest clones capture roughly 39% of the sample.

The sample taken for sequencing was blood. The rearranged chain carries TRBV6-1 and TRBJ2-3; the D gene remains uncertain. This TCR was recovered from a man aged 50 to 60 with Graves' ophthalmopathy. Read as DNA, the sequence is TGTGCCAGCAACCCGGTGGGCACAGATACGCAGTATTTT. Its protein is CASNPVGTDTQYF.